The entry below describes one TCR beta chain. Data came from immunoSEQ multiplex PCR; TCRdb stores just in-frame clones and leaves some out. In the table there are about 14,000 clones, 84% of which are singletons. This sample was taken from a study of blood T cell repertoires in COVID-19. This CDR3 spans 13 amino acids. V was trimmed by 10 bases and J by 0 bases, leaving 10 bases between them. Germline loops: CDR1 MRHNA, CDR2 SNTAGT. This chain joins TRBV6-4 and TRBJ2-4; maybe TRBD1 (5 bases). Sequences were obtained from peripheral blood. The sequence derives from a man aged 50 or older with active COVID-19. CDR3 amino acids: CATTGVAKNIQYF. CDR3 DNA sequence: TGTGCCACCACAGGTGTAGCCAAAAACATTCAGTACTTC.